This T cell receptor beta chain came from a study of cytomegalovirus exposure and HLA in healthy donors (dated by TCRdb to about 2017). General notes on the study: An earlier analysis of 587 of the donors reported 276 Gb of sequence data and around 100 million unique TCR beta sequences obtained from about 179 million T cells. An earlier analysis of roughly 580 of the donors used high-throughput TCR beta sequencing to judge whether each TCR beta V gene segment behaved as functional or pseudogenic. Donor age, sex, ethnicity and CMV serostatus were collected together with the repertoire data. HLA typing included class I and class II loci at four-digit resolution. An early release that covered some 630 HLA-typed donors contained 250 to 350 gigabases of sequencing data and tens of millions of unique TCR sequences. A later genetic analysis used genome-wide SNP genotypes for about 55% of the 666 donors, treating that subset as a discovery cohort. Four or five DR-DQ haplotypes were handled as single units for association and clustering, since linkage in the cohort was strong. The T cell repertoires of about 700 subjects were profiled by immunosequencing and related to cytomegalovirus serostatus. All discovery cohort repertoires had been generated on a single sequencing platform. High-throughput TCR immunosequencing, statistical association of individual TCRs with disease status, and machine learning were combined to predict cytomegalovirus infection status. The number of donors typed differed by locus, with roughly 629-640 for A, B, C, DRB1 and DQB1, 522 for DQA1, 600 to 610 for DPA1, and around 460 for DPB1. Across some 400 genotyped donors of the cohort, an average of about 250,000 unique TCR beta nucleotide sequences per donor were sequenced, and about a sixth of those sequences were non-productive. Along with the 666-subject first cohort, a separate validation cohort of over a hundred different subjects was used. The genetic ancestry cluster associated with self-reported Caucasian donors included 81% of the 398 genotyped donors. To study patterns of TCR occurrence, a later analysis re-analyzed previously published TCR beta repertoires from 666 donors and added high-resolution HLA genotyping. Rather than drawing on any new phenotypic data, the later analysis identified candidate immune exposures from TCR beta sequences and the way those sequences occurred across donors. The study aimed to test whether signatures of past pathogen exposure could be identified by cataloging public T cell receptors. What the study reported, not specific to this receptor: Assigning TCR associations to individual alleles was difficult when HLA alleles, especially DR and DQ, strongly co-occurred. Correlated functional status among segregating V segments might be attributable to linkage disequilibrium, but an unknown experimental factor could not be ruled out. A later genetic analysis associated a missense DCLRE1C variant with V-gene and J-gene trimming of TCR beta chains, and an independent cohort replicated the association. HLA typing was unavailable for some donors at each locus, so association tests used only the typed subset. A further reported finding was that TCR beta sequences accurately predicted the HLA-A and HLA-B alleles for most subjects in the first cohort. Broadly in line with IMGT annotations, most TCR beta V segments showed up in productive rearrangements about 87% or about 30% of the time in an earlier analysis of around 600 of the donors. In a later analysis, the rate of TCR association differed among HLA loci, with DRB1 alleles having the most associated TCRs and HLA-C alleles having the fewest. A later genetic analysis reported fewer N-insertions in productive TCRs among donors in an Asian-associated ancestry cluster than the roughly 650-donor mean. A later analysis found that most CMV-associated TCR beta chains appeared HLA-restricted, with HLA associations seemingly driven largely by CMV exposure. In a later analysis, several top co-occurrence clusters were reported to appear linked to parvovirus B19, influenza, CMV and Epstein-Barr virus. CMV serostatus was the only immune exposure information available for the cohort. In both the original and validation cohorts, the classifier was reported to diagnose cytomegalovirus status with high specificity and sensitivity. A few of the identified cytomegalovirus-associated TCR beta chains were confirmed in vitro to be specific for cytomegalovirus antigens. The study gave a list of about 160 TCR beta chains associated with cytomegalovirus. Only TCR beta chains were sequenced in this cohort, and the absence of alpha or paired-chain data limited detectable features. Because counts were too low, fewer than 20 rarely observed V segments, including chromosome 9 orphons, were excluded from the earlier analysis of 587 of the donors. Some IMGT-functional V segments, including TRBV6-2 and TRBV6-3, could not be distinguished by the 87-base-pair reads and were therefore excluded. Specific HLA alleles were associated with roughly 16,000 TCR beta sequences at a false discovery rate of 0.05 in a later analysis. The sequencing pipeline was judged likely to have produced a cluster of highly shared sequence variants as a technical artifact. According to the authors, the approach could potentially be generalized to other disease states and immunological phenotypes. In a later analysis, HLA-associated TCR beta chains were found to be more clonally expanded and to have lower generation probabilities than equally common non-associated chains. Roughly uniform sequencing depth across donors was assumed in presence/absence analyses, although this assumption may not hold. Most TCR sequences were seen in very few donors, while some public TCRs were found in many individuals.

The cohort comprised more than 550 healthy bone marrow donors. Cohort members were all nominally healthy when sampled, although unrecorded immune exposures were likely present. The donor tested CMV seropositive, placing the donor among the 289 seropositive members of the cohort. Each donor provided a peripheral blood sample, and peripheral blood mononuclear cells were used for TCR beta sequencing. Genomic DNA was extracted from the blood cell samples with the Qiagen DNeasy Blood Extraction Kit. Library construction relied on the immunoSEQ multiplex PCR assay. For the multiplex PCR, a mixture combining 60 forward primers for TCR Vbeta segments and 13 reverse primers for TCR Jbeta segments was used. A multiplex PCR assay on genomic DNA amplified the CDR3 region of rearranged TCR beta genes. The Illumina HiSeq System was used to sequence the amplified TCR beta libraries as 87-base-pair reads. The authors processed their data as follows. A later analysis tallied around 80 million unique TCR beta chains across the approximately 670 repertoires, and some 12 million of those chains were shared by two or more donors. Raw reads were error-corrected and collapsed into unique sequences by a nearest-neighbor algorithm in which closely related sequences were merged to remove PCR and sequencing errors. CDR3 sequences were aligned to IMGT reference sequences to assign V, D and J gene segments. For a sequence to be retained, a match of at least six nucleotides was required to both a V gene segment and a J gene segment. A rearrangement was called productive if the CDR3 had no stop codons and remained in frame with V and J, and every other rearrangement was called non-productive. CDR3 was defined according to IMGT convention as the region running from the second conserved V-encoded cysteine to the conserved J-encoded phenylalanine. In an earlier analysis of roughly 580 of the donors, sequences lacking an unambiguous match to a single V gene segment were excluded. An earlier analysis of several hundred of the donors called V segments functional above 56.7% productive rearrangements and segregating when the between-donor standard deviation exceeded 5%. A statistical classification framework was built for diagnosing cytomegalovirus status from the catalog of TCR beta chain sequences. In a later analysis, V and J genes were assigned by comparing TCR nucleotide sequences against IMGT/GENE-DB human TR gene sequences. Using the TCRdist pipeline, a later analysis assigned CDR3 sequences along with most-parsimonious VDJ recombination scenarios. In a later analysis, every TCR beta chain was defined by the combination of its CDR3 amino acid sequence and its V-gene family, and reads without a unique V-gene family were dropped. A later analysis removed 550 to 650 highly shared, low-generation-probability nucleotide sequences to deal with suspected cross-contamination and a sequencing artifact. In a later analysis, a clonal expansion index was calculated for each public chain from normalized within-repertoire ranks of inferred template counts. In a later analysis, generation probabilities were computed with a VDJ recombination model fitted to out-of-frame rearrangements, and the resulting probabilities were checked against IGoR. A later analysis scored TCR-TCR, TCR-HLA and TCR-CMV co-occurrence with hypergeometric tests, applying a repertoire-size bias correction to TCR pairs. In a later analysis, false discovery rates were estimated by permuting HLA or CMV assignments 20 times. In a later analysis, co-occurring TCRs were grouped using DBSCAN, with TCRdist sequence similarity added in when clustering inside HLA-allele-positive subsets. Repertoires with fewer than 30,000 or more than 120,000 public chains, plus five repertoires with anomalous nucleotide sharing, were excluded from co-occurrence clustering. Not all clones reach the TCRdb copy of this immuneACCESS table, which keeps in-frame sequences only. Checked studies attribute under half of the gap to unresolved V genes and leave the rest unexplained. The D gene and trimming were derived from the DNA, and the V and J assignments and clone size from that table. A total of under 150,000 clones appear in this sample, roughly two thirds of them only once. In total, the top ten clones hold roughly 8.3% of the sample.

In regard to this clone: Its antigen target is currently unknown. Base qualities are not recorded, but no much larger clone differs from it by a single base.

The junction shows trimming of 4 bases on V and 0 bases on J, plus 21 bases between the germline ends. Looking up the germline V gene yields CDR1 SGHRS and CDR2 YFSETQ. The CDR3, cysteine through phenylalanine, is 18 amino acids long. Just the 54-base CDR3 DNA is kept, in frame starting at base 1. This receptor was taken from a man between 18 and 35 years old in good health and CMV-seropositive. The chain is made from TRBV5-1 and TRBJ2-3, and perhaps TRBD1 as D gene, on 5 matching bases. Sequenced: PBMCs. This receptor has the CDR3 CASSGEEQVLTSTDTQYF. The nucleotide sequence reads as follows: TGCGCCAGCAGCGGTGAGGAACAGGTTCTTACTAGCACAGATACGCAGTATTTT. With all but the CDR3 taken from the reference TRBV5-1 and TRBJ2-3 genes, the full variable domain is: KAGVTQTPRYLIKTRGQQVTLSCSPISGHRSVSWYQQTPGQGLQFLFEYFSETQRNKGNFPGRFSGRQFSNSRSEMNVSTLELGDSALYLCASSGEEQVLTSTDTQYFGPGTRLTVL.